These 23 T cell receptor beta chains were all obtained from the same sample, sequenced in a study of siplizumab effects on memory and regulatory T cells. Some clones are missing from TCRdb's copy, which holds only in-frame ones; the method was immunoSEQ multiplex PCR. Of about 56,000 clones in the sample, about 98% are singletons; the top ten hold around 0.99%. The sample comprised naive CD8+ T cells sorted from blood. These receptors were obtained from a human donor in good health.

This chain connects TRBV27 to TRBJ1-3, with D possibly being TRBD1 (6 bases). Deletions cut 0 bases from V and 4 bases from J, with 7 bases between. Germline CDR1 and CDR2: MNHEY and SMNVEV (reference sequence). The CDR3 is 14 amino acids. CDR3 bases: TGTGCCAGCAGTTTATCGGGGGGCGGAAACACCATATATTTT. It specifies CASSLSGGGNTIYF.

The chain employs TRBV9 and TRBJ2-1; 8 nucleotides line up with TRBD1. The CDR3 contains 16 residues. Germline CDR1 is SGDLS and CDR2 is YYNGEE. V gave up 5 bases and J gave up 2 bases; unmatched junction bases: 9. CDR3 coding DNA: TGTGCCAGCAGTTATAAAGGACAGGGCACCTACAATGAGCAGTTCTTC. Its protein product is CASSYKGQGTYNEQFF.

The CDR3 DNA reads as TGTGCCAGCAGCTTCCGGGACCCCTATGGCTACACCTTC. Protein sequence: CASSFRDPYGYTF. This chain connects TRBV5-4 to TRBJ1-2, with D maybe TRBD1 (5 bases). The CDR3 contains 13 residues. Per germline, CDR1 SGHNT and CDR2 YYREEE (reference sequence). V was pared by 2 bases and J by 4 bases, with 9 bases between.

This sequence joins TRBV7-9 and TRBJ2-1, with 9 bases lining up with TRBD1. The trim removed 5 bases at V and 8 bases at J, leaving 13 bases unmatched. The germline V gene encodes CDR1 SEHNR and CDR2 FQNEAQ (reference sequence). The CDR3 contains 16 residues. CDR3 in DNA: TGTGCCAGCAGCCCCCGGCCACAGGGGGCTACCGATGAGCAGTTCTTC. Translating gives CASSPRPQGATDEQFF.

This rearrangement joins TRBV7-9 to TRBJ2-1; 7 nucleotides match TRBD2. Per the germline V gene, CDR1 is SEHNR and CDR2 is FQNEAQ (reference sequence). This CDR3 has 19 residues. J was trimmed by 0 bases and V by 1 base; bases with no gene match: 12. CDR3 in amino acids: CASSLDGGSTGSSYNEQFF. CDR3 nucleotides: TGTGCCAGCAGCTTAGACGGGGGGTCCACGGGGAGCTCCTACAATGAGCAGTTCTTC. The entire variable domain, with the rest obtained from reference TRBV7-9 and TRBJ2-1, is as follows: DTGVSQNPRHKITKRGQNVTFRCDPISEHNRLYWYRQTLGQGPEFLTYFQNEAQLEKSRLLSDRFSAERPKGSFSTLEIQRTEQGDSAMYLCASSLDGGSTGSSYNEQFFGPGTRLTVL.

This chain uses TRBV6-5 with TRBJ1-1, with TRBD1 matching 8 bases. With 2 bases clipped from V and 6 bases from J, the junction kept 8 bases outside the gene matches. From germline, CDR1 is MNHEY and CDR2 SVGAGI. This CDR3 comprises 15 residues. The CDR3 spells CASSYLQGAIAEAFF. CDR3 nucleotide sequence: TGTGCCAGCAGTTACCTCCAGGGGGCGATCGCTGAAGCTTTCTTT.

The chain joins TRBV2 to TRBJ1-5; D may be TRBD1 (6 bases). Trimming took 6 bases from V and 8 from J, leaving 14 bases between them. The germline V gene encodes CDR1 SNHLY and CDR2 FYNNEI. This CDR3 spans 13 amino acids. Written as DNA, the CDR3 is TGTGCCAGCAGAGCGGACAGTCGGGAGCCCCAGCATTTT. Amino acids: CASRADSREPQHF.

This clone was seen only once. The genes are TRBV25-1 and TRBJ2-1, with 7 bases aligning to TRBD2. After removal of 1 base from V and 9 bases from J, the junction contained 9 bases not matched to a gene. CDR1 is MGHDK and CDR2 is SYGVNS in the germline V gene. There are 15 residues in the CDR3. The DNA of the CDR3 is TGTGCCAGCAGTGAATTGAAGCGGGATGGAAGTGAGCAGTTCTTC. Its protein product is CASSELKRDGSEQFF.

This CDR3 is CASSIRDYGYTF. In DNA form, the CDR3 reads TGTGCCAGTAGTATTAGAGACTATGGCTACACCTTC. The chain has TRBV19 and TRBJ1-2; D unresolved. CDR1 LNHDA and CDR2 SQIVND come from the germline V gene (reference sequence). Trimming took off 3 bases at V and 3 bases at J, with 5 bases between the two ends. The length of the CDR3 is 12 residues.

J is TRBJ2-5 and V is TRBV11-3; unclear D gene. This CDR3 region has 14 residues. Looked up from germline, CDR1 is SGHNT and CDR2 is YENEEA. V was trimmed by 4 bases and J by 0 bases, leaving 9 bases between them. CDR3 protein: CASSSPMDQETQYF. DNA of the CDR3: TGTGCCAGCAGCTCCCCGATGGACCAAGAGACCCAGTACTTC.

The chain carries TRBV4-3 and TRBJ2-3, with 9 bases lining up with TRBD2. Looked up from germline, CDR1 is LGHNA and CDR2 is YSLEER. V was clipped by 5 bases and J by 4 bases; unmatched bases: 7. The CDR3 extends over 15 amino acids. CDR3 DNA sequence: TGCGCCAGCAGCGCTCTAGCGGGACGGGCAGATACGCAGTATTTT. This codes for CASSALAGRADTQYF.

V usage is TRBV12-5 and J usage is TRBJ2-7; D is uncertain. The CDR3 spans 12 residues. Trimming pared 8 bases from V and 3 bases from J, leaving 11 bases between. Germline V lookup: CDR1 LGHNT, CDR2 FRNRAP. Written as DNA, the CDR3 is TGTGCTAGTCGTAACCTGGGCTACGAGCAGTACTTC. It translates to CASRNLGYEQYF.

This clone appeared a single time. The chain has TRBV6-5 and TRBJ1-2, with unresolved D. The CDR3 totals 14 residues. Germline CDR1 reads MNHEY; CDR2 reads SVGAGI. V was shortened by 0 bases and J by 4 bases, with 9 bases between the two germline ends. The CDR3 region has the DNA TGTGCCAGCAGTTACTCGGGAGGAGTCTATGGCTACACCTTC. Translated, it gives CASSYSGGVYGYTF.

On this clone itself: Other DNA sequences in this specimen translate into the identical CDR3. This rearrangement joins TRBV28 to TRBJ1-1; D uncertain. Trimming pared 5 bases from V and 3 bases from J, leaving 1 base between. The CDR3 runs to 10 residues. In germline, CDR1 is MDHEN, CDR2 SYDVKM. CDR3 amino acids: CASSDTEAFF. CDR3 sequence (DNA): TGTGCCAGCAGTGACACTGAAGCTTTCTTT.

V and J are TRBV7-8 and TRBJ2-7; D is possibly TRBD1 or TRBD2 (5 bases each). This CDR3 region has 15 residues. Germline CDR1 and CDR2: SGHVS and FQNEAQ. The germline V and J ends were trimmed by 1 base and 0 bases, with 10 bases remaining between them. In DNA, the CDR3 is TGTGCCAGCAGCTTAGGGGGACGAGACTCCTACGAGCAGTACTTC. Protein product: CASSLGGRDSYEQYF.

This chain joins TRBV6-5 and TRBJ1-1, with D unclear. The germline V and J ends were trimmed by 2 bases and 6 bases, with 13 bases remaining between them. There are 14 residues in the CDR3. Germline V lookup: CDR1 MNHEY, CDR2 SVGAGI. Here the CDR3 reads CASSYRALGAEAFF. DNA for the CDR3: TGTGCCAGCAGTTACCGCGCCCTTGGGGCTGAAGCTTTCTTT.

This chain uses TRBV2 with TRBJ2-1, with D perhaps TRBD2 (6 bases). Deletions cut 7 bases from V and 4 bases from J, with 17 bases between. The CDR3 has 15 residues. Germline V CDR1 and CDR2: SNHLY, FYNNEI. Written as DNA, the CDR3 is TGTGCCAGCACCCTAGGGGCGGCGGGGTACAATGAGCAGTTCTTC. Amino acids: CASTLGAAGYNEQFF.

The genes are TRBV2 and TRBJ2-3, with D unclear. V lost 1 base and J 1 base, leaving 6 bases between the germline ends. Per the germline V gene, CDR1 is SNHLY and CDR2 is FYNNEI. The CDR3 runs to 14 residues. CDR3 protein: CASSEVAGTDTQYF. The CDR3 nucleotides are TGTGCCAGCAGTGAAGTGGCGGGCACAGATACGCAGTATTTT.

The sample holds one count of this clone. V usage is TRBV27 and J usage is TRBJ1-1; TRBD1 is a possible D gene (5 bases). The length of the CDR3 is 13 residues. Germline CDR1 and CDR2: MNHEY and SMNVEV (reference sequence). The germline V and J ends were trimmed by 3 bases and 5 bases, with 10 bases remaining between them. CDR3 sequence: CASSFRGRTEAFF. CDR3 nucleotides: TGTGCCAGCAGTTTTAGGGGTCGGACTGAAGCTTTCTTT.

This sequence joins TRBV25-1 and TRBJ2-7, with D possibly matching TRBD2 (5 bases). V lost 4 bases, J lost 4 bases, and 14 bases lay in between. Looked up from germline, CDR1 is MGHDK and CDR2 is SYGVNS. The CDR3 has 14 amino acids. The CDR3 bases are TGTGCCAGCAGTGGGGGTGCTAGCCAGTACGAGCAGTACTTC. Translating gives CASSGGASQYEQYF.

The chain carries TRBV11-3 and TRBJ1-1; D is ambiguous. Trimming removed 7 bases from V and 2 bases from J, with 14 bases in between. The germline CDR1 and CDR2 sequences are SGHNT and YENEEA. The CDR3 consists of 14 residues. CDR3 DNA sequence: TGTGCCAGCACCCCTCGAACGGGTAACACTGAAGCTTTCTTT. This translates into CASTPRTGNTEAFF.

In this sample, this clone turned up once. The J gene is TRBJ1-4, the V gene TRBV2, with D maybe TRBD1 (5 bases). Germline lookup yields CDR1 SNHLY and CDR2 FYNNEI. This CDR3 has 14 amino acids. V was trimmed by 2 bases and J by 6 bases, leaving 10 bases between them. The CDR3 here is CASSERGAYEKLFF. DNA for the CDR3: TGTGCCAGCAGTGAACGTGGGGCTTATGAAAAACTGTTTTTT.

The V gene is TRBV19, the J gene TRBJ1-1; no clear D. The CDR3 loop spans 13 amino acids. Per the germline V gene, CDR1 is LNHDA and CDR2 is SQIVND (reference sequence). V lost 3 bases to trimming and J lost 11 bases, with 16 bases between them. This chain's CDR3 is CASSIPGREVAFF. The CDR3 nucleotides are TGTGCCAGTAGTATTCCCGGGCGCGAGGTGGCTTTCTTT.